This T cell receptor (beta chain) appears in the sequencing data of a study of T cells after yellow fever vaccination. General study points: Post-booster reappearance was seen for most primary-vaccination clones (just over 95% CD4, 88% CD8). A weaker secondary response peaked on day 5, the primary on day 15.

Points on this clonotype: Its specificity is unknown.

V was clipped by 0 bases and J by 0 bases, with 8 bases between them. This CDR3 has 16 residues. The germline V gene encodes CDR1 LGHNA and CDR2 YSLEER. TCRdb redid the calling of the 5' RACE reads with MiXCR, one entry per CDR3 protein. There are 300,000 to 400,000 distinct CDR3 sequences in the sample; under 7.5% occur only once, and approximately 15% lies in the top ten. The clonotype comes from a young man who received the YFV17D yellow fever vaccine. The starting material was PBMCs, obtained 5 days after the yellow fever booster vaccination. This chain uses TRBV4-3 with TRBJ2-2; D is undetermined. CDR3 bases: TGCGCCAGCAGCCAAGACCCTACGGCGAACACCGGGGAGCTGTTTTTT. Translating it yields CASSQDPTANTGELFF.